Listed below are T cell receptor beta chains from one sample, sequenced in a study of PD-1 blockade in classical Hodgkin lymphoma. The data were produced by immunoSEQ multiplex PCR, yet TCRdb's version contains in-frame clones alone and is incomplete. The top ten clones hold 16% of a sample with around 91,000 clones, about four fifths of them seen once. Sequenced here: peripheral blood mononuclear cells (PBMCs), sampled before the second cycle of nivolumab. These receptor sequences come from a human donor with classical Hodgkin lymphoma. The CDR3 runs from the conserved cysteine through the conserved F or W. Each record gives: D gene, clone size, J gene, V gene, CDR3 DNA, CDR3 protein. D genes are given only for firm matches. Clone size is not always given. Where it is, it says once, few, many or a class for expanded clones.

>NA|few|TRBJ1-2|TRBV9
TGTGCCAGCAGCGTAGGTGTGGGTGGCTACACCTTC
CASSVGVGGYTF
>NA|NA|TRBJ2-2|TRBV19
TGTGCCAGTAGTATAGGGACCGGGGAGCTGTTTTTT
CASSIGTGELFF
>NA|NA|TRBJ2-5|TRBV5-1
TGCGCCAGCAGCTTGGTTCGAATTGGCTCGGGGGTGCCTGAGACCCAGTACTTC
CASSLVRIGSGVPETQYF
>NA|NA|TRBJ1-5|TRBV21-1
TGTGCCAGCAGCAAAACCAGGAGCCAAGACCAGCCCCAGCATTTT
CASSKTRSQDQPQHF
>NA|once|TRBJ2-2|TRBV10-3
TGTGCCATCAGTGAATGGGTTACGGGAAACACCGGGGAGCTGTTTTTT
CAISEWVTGNTGELFF
>NA|NA|TRBJ1-2|TRBV6-1
TGTGCCAGCAACCTCGGCACCGGTCTTGGCTACACCTTC
CASNLGTGLGYTF
>NA|NA|TRBJ1-1|TRBV2
TGTGCCAGCAGTGAATCGACAACTGAAGCTTTCTTT
CASSESTTEAFF
>NA|NA|TRBJ2-1|TRBV30
TGTGCCTACTGGCGGAGATCGTACAATGAGCAGTTCTTC
CAYWRRSYNEQFF
>NA|NA|TRBJ2-5|TRBV19
TGTGCCAGTGATCAAGGGACCCGAGTCGGCGTGACCCAGTACTTC
CASDQGTRVGVTQYF
>NA|NA|TRBJ2-1|TRBV19
TGTGCCAGTAGCCATATTAGATTTGGAGGGCCCGATGAGCAGTTCTTC
CASSHIRFGGPDEQFF
>NA|NA|TRBJ2-1|TRBV7-2
TGTGCCAGCAGCCTTAGACCCCTAACGAGCTCCTACAATGAGCAGTTCTTC
CASSLRPLTSSYNEQFF
>TRBD1|NA|TRBJ2-7|TRBV5-6
TGTGCCAGCAGCTTCCGGGACAGGGGGCTAACCTTC
CASSFRDRGLTF
>NA|NA|TRBJ1-2|TRBV28
TGTGCCAGCAGTTCCCTAAATCCACAAGGCCCCGGGGGGGGGTATGGCTACACCTTC
CASSSLNPQGPGGGYGYTF
>TRBD2|NA|TRBJ2-1|TRBV9
TGTGCCAGCAGCGGGACTAGCGGGAGGGGGAGCGATGAGCAGTTCTTC
CASSGTSGRGSDEQFF
>NA|NA|TRBJ1-2|TRBV2
TGTGCCAGCAGTGGAAGGGCCTATGGCTACACCTTC
CASSGRAYGYTF
>TRBD2|NA|TRBJ2-2|TRBV28
TGTGCCAGCAGTTTCCAGCTAGCGGGAGTTTCGCGCACCGGGGAGCTGTTTTTT
CASSFQLAGVSRTGELFF
>TRBD1|NA|TRBJ1-1|TRBV5-1
TGCGCCAGTTACCTCGACAGGGGGGAAGCTTTCTTT
CASYLDRGEAFF
>TRBD1|NA|TRBJ2-5|TRBV19
TGTGCCAGTAGTACACAGGGGGCCGGAGAGACCCAGTACTTC
CASSTQGAGETQYF
>NA|NA|TRBJ1-4|TRBV19
TGTGCCAGTAGTACCCATCGTACGGAAAAACTGTTTTTT
CASSTHRTEKLFF
>NA|NA|TRBJ1-1|TRBV30
TGTGCCTGGAGTGGACAGATGAACACTGAAGCTTTCTTT
CAWSGQMNTEAFF
>NA|NA|TRBJ2-7|TRBV30
TGTGCCTGGAGTCCCCGGGACTACGAGCAGTACTTC
CAWSPRDYEQYF
>NA|NA|TRBJ2-5|TRBV19
TGTGCCAGTAGCCTGAGGAGGGCCCAAGAGACCCAGTACTTC
CASSLRRAQETQYF
>TRBD2|few|TRBJ2-5|TRBV18
TGTGCCAGCTCACCAATGATCACAGCGGGAGGGCAAGAGACCCAGTACTTC
CASSPMITAGGQETQYF
>TRBD1|NA|TRBJ1-1|TRBV6-1
TGTGCCAGCAGTGTCGACAGGGGTATCACTGAAGCTTTCTTT
CASSVDRGITEAFF
>NA|NA|TRBJ2-7|TRBV29-1
TGCAGCGTCGTGACTAGTATCTACGAGCAGTACTTC
CSVVTSIYEQYF
>NA|NA|TRBJ2-3|TRBV5-1
TGCGCCAGCAGCTTGGGCCTAGCTAGCACAGATACGCAGTATTTT
CASSLGLASTDTQYF
>TRBD1|NA|TRBJ2-5|TRBV6-6
TGTGCCAGCAGTTACCCCGGGACAGGGAGGCAAGAGACCCAGTACTTC
CASSYPGTGRQETQYF
>TRBD1|NA|TRBJ1-5|TRBV27
TGTGCCACATCTCCGAACAGGGGGCAGCAGCCCCAGCATTTT
CATSPNRGQQPQHF
>TRBD1|NA|TRBJ2-7|TRBV9
TGTGCCAGCAGCCCGGGACAGGGTCTTAGGGAGCAGTACTTC
CASSPGQGLREQYF
>NA|NA|TRBJ2-7|TRBV28
TGTGCCAGCAGTTCTCCCATCTACGAGCAGTACTTC
CASSSPIYEQYF
>NA|NA|TRBJ1-2|TRBV7-2
TGTGCCAGCAGCGCCACCGCCCGGGCTGATGGCTACACCTTC
CASSATARADGYTF
>TRBD2|NA|TRBJ2-2|TRBV2
TGTGCCAGCAGTGAACTAGCGGGATTTACCGGGGAGCTGTTTTTT
CASSELAGFTGELFF
>NA|NA|TRBJ2-3|TRBV5-4
TGTGCCAGCAGCTTGGCGGCGGAGACAGATACGCAGTATTTT
CASSLAAETDTQYF
>NA|NA|TRBJ1-4|TRBV6-1
TGTGCCAGCAGTGAAGGTCCCAGGGAACTGTTTTTT
CASSEGPRELFF
>TRBD1|NA|TRBJ2-7|TRBV15
TGTGCCACCAGCAGAGATTGGGCAGGGGGCTACGAGCAGTACTTC
CATSRDWAGGYEQYF
>TRBD2|NA|TRBJ2-1|TRBV7-3
TGTGCCAGCAGCTTGATCGGGAGGGAATACGATGAGCAGTTCTTC
CASSLIGREYDEQFF
>NA|NA|TRBJ1-1|TRBV7-2
TGTGCCAGCAGCTTAGATGTTTCGAACACTGAAGCTTTCTTT
CASSLDVSNTEAFF
>TRBD1|NA|TRBJ2-2|TRBV7-8
TGTGCCAGCAGATTAACGAAATCGGGGGACAGGGGGTCCGGGGAGCTGTTTTTT
CASRLTKSGDRGSGELFF
>TRBD1|NA|TRBJ1-1|TRBV9
TGTGCCAGCAGCCTACAGGGGGCGCGTACTGAAGCTTTCTTT
CASSLQGARTEAFF
>TRBD2|NA|TRBJ2-5|TRBV29-1
TGCAGCGCCCCGGGGGCGGGAGGGCCCCGGACCCAGTACTTC
CSAPGAGGPRTQYF
>TRBD2|NA|TRBJ2-3|TRBV10-3
TGTGCCATCAGTGGCGAGCTAGCGGGATTTACGCAGTATTTT
CAISGELAGFTQYF